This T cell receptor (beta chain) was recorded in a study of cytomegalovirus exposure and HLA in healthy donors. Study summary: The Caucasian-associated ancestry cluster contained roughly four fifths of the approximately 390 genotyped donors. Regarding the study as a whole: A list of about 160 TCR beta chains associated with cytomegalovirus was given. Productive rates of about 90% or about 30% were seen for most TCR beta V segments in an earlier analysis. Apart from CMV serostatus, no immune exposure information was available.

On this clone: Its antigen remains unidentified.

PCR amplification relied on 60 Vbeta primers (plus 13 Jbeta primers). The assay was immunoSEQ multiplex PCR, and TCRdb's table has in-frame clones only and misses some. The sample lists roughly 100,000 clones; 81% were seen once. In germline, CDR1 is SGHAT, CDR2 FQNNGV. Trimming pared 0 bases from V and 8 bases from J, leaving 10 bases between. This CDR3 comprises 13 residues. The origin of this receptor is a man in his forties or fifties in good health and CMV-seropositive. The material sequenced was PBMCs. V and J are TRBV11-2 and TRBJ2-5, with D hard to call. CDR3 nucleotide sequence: TGTGCCAGCAGCTTAGATCTTCGTGTAACCCAGTACTTC. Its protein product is CASSLDLRVTQYF.